This is a list of T cell receptor beta chains from one sample in a study of blood T cell repertoires in COVID-19. Measured with immunoSEQ multiplex PCR; TCRdb has only the in-frame clones, and not every one. The repertoire includes 200,000 or so clones, around 87% of them detected once, and approximately 7.2% sits in the top ten. The source material was PBMCs or T cells enriched from blood (not recorded which). The receptors come from a man aged 30 to 39 in a cohort exposed to, infected with or recovered from COVID-19 (not recorded which). CDR3s include the opening cysteine and the closing phenylalanine or tryptophan. Fields, in order: CDR3 DNA, CDR3 protein, D gene, V gene, clone size, J gene. D genes are given only for firm matches. Only part of the rows carry a size: once, few, many, or a class if the clone is expanded.

TGTGCCAGCAGTTTAGTAGGGGTGGACGATAGGAACACTGAAGCTTTCTTT	CASSLVGVDDRNTEAFF	-	TRBV27	few	TRBJ1-1
TGTGCCAGCAGTTTAGGCGGAAACACTGAAGCTTTCTTT	CASSLGGNTEAFF	-	TRBV27	-	TRBJ1-1
TGCGCCAGCAGTGTAGGGGGACTAGGGGGCTACAATGAGCAGTTCTTC	CASSVGGLGGYNEQFF	TRBD2	TRBV10-2	-	TRBJ2-1
TGTGCCAGCAGACCATTTGGACTAGCGGGAGACCACGAGCAGTACTTC	CASRPFGLAGDHEQYF	TRBD2	TRBV13	-	TRBJ2-7
TGCAGCGTTGGGTTATGGGGCGGGAACACTGAAGCTTTCTTT	CSVGLWGGNTEAFF	-	TRBV29-1	-	TRBJ1-1
TGTGCCAGCAACAAGTCTAGCGAAGCTCCTTATACGCAGTATTTT	CASNKSSEAPYTQYF	-	TRBV6-6	once	TRBJ2-3
TGTGCCAGCAGAGGGGGGACCGGGACAGTCTACACCGGGGAGCTGTTTTTT	CASRGGTGTVYTGELFF	-	TRBV28	-	TRBJ2-2
TGTGCCAGCTCACCACTGCAGGGAAGGGATCAGCCCCAGCATTTT	CASSPLQGRDQPQHF	-	TRBV18	-	TRBJ1-5
TGTGCCAGCAGCCAAGATGGAGACAGTGATCTGGGCTACACCTTC	CASSQDGDSDLGYTF	-	TRBV14	-	TRBJ1-2
TGTGCCAGCAGTCAAATCACAGATACGCAGTATTTT	CASSQITDTQYF	-	TRBV2	-	TRBJ2-3
TGTGCCACCGCTCTAGACTCCTACAATGAGCAGTTCTTC	CATALDSYNEQFF	-	TRBV12-3/TRBV12-4	-	TRBJ2-1
TGTGCCAGTAAACAGGGGCCGCGAGAACAAACTGAAGCTTTCTTT	CASKQGPREQTEAFF	TRBD1	TRBV19	-	TRBJ1-1
TGTGCCAGCAGCTTACAAACAGGGATGAAGTATACTGAAGCTTTCTTT	CASSLQTGMKYTEAFF	-	TRBV7-9	-	TRBJ1-1
TGTGCCAGCGGGGGACAGGCCTACGAGCAGTACTTC	CASGGQAYEQYF	TRBD1	TRBV4-2	-	TRBJ2-7
TGTGCCAGCAGTGACCCACTAGCGAGCGGATTCACAGATACGCAGTATTTT	CASSDPLASGFTDTQYF	TRBD2	TRBV27	-	TRBJ2-3